Each of the 32 T cell receptor beta chains below was sequenced from the same sample in a study of T cells in Graves' hyperthyroidism and ophthalmopathy (dated by TCRdb to about 2019). The method behind the library was multiplex PCR. Sequencing was carried out with an Illumina HiSeq 2000. The TCR beta CDR3 regions were amplified from RNA transcripts. For the first round of RT-PCR on the TCR CDR3, the HTBI primer set was used together with the Qiagen OneStep RT-PCR kit. The public sequencing data were trimmed at Q25 with fastp and processed into clonotypes with MiXCR by TCRdb, which kept only in-frame beta chains. Here each entry gathers all rows of one CDR3 protein and keeps the most common genes and DNA. The sample yields roughly 280,000 distinct CDR3 sequences; about 20% were counted once. The ten top clones hold roughly 60% of the sample. What was sequenced was blood. These receptors were obtained from a man in his thirties or forties with Graves' ophthalmopathy.

This clonotype has ten or more counts. The rearrangement joins TRBV5-1 to TRBJ1-1, with D maybe TRBD1 (5 bases). V was cut by 3 bases and J by 1 base, with 10 bases left in between. The germline V gene has CDR1 SGHRS and CDR2 YFSETQ. The CDR3 is 14 amino acids. CDR3 coding DNA: TGCGCCAGCAGCTCAGCTCAGGGGAACACTGAAGCTTTCTTT. It is translated as CASSSAQGNTEAFF.

The chain has TRBV20-1 and TRBJ2-1; TRBD2 aligns across 7 bases. Germline V gives CDR1 DFQATT, CDR2 SNEGSKA (reference sequence). Trimming cost V 3 bases and J 6 bases; bases outside gene matches: 11. This CDR3 comprises 15 residues. CDR3 protein: CSASRPSRLANEQFF. CDR3 bases: TGCAGTGCTAGCAGACCCTCCCGACTAGCCAATGAGCAGTTCTTC.

The CDR3 spells CASLIGAQESSPLHF. DNA of the CDR3: TGTGCCAGCCTAATCGGGGCGCAAGAAAGTTCACCCCTCCACTTT. The chain joins TRBV28 to TRBJ1-6; TRBD1 might be the D (5 bases). V was clipped by 8 bases and J by 9 bases, with 20 bases between them. Looked up from germline, CDR1 is MDHEN and CDR2 is SYDVKM. This CDR3 contains 15 residues.

This clonotype was detected only a few times. This sequence joins TRBV19 and TRBJ2-3; D possibly corresponds to TRBD1 (6 bases). Germline CDR1 is LNHDA and CDR2 is SQIVND (reference sequence). This CDR3 is 13 amino acids long. Trimming stripped 6 bases from V and 2 bases from J, with 9 bases between. In DNA, the CDR3 is TGTGCCAGTAGGGGGGCGCTCACAGATACGCAGTATTTT. It yields the protein CASRGALTDTQYF.

Concerning this clonotype: A much more abundant neighbour one base away suggests this may be a read error. The chain joins TRBV28 to TRBJ2-7; a possible D gene is TRBD1 (6 bases). The V and J ends lost 6 bases and 0 bases respectively, with 9 bases between them. From germline, CDR1 is MDHEN and CDR2 SYDVKM. The CDR3 contains 13 residues. The CDR3 spells CASSGDISYEQYF. CDR3 bases: TGTGCCAGCAGCGGGGACATCTCCTACGAGCAGTACTTC.

This clonotype was seen a handful of times. The CDR3, as DNA: TGTGCCAGCATGATCGGGGGCTACGAGCAGTACTTC. It encodes CASMIGGYEQYF. This chain links TRBV28 with TRBJ2-7; a weak D match, TRBD2 (6 bases). The CDR3 runs to 12 residues. Germline V gives CDR1 MDHEN, CDR2 SYDVKM. V shed 7 bases and J shed 3 bases, with 10 bases lying between them.

This clonotype was detected ten times or more. The V and J genes are TRBV20-1 and TRBJ2-5, with D tentatively TRBD2 (7 bases). CDR1 DFQATT and CDR2 SNEGSKA come from the germline V gene (reference sequence). Deletions cut 6 bases from V and 5 bases from J, with 22 bases between. This CDR3 region has 15 residues. CDR3: CSAGAGDMVEETQYF. In DNA, the CDR3 is TGCAGTGCGGGGGCGGGAGATATGGTCGAGGAGACCCAGTACTTC.

The J gene is TRBJ2-1, the V gene TRBV20-1; TRBD2 agrees at 10 bases. There are 14 residues in the CDR3. Per the germline V gene, CDR1 is DFQATT and CDR2 is SNEGSKA (reference sequence). J lost 6 bases, V lost 6 bases, and 8 bases had no gene match. CDR3 residues: CSAPSGRRPNEQFF. In DNA, the CDR3 is TGCAGTGCCCCTAGCGGGAGAAGACCCAATGAGCAGTTCTTC.

This clonotype was seen repeatedly, ten times or more. The chain couples TRBV6-5 to TRBJ1-2; 11 bases map to TRBD1. The CDR3 sequence is 16 residues long. Losses at the gene ends were 0 bases for V and 4 bases for J; bases not matched to a gene: 4. Looked up from germline, CDR1 is MNHEY and CDR2 is SVGAGI. CDR3 sequence reads: CASSYSRTGGGYGYTF. CDR3 nucleotides: TGTGCCAGCAGTTACTCTCGGACAGGGGGCGGCTATGGCTACACCTTC.

The chain couples TRBV3-1 to TRBJ2-1; D possibly corresponds to TRBD1 (5 bases). The V gene's germline CDR1 is LGHDT and CDR2 YNNKEL (reference sequence). V was clipped by 2 bases and J by 1 base, with 18 bases between them. The CDR3 has 18 residues. CDR3 sequence: CASSQLGAGSVSYNEQFF. The CDR3 DNA sequence: TGTGCCAGCAGCCAACTAGGGGCAGGGTCGGTGTCCTACAATGAGCAGTTCTTC.

The chain employs TRBV27 and TRBJ1-1; D gene ambiguous. In germline, CDR1 is MNHEY, CDR2 SMNVEV (reference sequence). This CDR3 has 13 amino acids. V lost 3 bases and J lost 8, with 13 bases in between. The CDR3 protein is CASSFVSGQEAFF. CDR3 nucleotide sequence: TGTGCCAGCAGTTTCGTTTCGGGTCAAGAAGCTTTCTTT.

This clonotype showed up many times. This rearrangement joins TRBV2 to TRBJ1-1; 9 nucleotides line up with TRBD1. The CDR3 contains 16 residues. V shed 4 bases, J shed 0 bases, and the junction held 6 bases outside the gene matches. Germline V gene sequence: CDR1 SNHLY, CDR2 FYNNEI. Written as DNA, the CDR3 is TGTGCCAGCAGTGGAGGACAGGGGCACATGAACACTGAAGCTTTCTTT. Protein product: CASSGGQGHMNTEAFF.

V and J are TRBV28 and TRBJ1-1, with a weak D call TRBD1 (5 bases). The CDR3 covers 14 residues. The germline V gene encodes CDR1 MDHEN and CDR2 SYDVKM. V lost 6 bases, J lost 7 bases, and 18 bases lay in between. CDR3 region: CASRPGTRGGEAFF. DNA for the CDR3: TGTGCCAGCAGGCCCGGGACCAGAGGTGGTGAAGCTTTCTTT.

This clonotype was counted at least ten times. The chain is built from TRBV12-3 or TRBV12-4 and TRBJ2-7, with 9 nucleotides matching TRBD2. V shed 6 bases, J shed 0 bases, and the junction held 3 bases outside the gene matches. This CDR3 comprises 14 residues. CDR3 protein: CASRDSGSSYEQYF. The CDR3 DNA reads TGTGCCAGCAGGGATAGCGGGAGCTCCTACGAGCAGTACTTC.

This clonotype was seen ten or more times. The J gene is TRBJ1-1, the V gene TRBV27, with D possibly matching TRBD1 (5 bases). The CDR3 is made up of 16 amino acids. V lost 2 bases and J 2 bases, leaving 15 bases between the germline ends. Germline assignment: CDR1 MNHEY and CDR2 SMNVEV (reference sequence). Written as DNA, the CDR3 is TGTGCCAGCAGTTTAAAAAATCGGGACCGTAACACTGAAGCTTTCTTT. Its protein is CASSLKNRDRNTEAFF.

V and J are TRBV12-3 or TRBV12-4 and TRBJ2-1; the match to TRBD2 covers 9 bases. The CDR3 extends over 16 amino acids. J gave up 8 bases and V 6 bases, and 14 bases lay outside the gene matches. The CDR3 loop is CASSLGWASGIDEQFF. CDR3 in DNA: TGTGCCAGCAGCCTGGGTTGGGCTAGCGGGATTGATGAGCAGTTCTTC.

The V and J genes are TRBV2 and TRBJ2-7; 7 bases agree with TRBD1. Germline V CDR1 and CDR2: SNHLY, FYNNEI. The V and J ends lost 4 bases and 7 bases, in that order; junction bases with no gene match: 7. This CDR3 has 13 residues. CDR3 sequence: CASSGTGSGEQYF. The CDR3 DNA is TGTGCCAGCAGTGGGACAGGTTCGGGTGAGCAGTACTTC.

The chain joins TRBV30 to TRBJ2-1, with 8 bases matching TRBD1. Trimming removed 4 bases from V and 7 bases from J; junction bases left unmatched: 6. The CDR3 length is 13 residues. Germline V gives CDR1 GTSNPN, CDR2 SVGIG (reference sequence). DNA of the CDR3: TGTGCCTGGACCCCGGACAGGGTGAATGAGCAGTTCTTC. It codes for CAWTPDRVNEQFF.

This clonotype has more than one count but fewer than ten. The chain recombines TRBV7-2 with TRBJ2-5, with D hard to call. The V end was cut by 5 bases, the J end by 2 bases, with 9 bases between. Germline loops: CDR1 SGHTA, CDR2 FQGNSA. This CDR3 contains 13 residues. The CDR3 DNA reads as TGTGCCAGCAGCCCACCAGAACAAGAGACCCAGTACTTC. It encodes CASSPPEQETQYF.

This clonotype was detected a few times. The chain uses TRBV11-2 and TRBJ2-1, with a tentative D call TRBD1 (6 bases). V lost 5 bases and J lost 0, with 14 bases in between. The CDR3 covers 16 residues. CDR1 SGHAT and CDR2 FQNNGV come from the germline V gene. The CDR3 DNA follows: TGTGCCAGCAGCACCACAGGGTTCTCCTCCTACAATGAGCAGTTCTTC. Protein product: CASSTTGFSSYNEQFF.

The rearrangement uses TRBV20-1 and TRBJ1-5; the D is unclear. V gave up 3 bases and J gave up 0 bases, with 6 bases separating them. Looked up from germline, CDR1 is DFQATT and CDR2 is SNEGSKA (reference sequence). The CDR3 runs 13 residues. The CDR3 coding sequence is TGCAGTGCTAGCTCCGGTAGCAATCAGCCCCAGCATTTT. It is translated as CSASSGSNQPQHF.

In its sample, this clonotype was seen many times. V gene TRBV12-3 or TRBV12-4 combines with J gene TRBJ1-1, with no clear D. The CDR3 consists of 14 residues. The V end was cut by 5 bases, the J end by 4 bases, with 14 bases between. The CDR3 DNA sequence: TGTGCCAGCAGTCTCCCCGGGGTGGGCACTGAAGCTTTCTTT. It is translated as CASSLPGVGTEAFF.

The chain carries TRBV18 and TRBJ1-5; D is unresolved. Deletions cut 2 bases from V and 0 bases from J, with 8 bases between. The CDR3 is 15 residues long. The germline V gene has CDR1 KGHSH and CDR2 LQKENI. This chain's CDR3 is CASSPDGPSNQPQHF. Written as DNA, the CDR3 is TGTGCCAGCTCACCAGACGGTCCTAGCAATCAGCCCCAGCATTTT. The full variable domain, completed using reference TRBV18 and TRBJ1-5, is NAGVMQNPRHLVRRRGQEARLRCSPMKGHSHVYWYRQLPEEGLKFMVYLQKENIIDESGMPKERFSAEFPKEGPSILRIQQVVRGDSAAYFCASSPDGPSNQPQHFGDGTRLSIL.

This clonotype was picked up many times. This chain links TRBV12-3 or TRBV12-4 with TRBJ2-7; D is unclear. Trimming took off 5 bases at V and 4 bases at J, with 9 bases between the two ends. The CDR3 spans 12 residues. CDR3 sequence (DNA): TGTGCCAGCAGTCTAGGGATATACGAGCAGTACTTC. Its translation is CASSLGIYEQYF.

The V gene is TRBV6-2 or TRBV6-3, the J gene TRBJ2-1; D unresolved. Trimming removed 6 bases from V and 7 bases from J, with 13 bases in between. The CDR3 contains 13 residues. The germline V gene encodes CDR1 MNHEY and CDR2 SVGEGT. For the CDR3, the DNA is TGTGCCAGCAGCTTCCCCCCCGGGAATGAGCAGTTCTTC. Translation: CASSFPPGNEQFF.

V usage is TRBV7-9 and J usage is TRBJ2-7; 7 bases map to TRBD1. The CDR3 runs to 14 residues. Unmatched junction bases numbered 16, after V lost 10 bases and J lost 7 bases. Germline V gene lookup returns CDR1 SEHNR and CDR2 FQNEAQ (reference sequence). The CDR3 DNA reads TGTGCCAACACCCCACTGACAGGGCGGTGGGAGCAGTACTTC. As protein: CANTPLTGRWEQYF.

The rearrangement joins TRBV18 to TRBJ2-7; D is uncertain. This CDR3 spans 11 amino acids. The germline V gene encodes CDR1 KGHSH and CDR2 LQKENI. V lost 3 bases and J 9 bases, leaving 9 bases between the germline ends. The CDR3 loop reads CASSPGSGQYF. CDR3 DNA: TGTGCCAGCTCACCGGGGTCGGGGCAGTACTTC.

V gene TRBV28 combines with J gene TRBJ2-7, with 7 bases fitting TRBD1. The CDR3 runs 13 residues. Germline lookup yields CDR1 MDHEN and CDR2 SYDVKM. J was trimmed by 7 bases and V by 3 bases; bases with no gene match: 6. The CDR3 nucleotides are TGTGCCAGCAGTTTTACAGGGGAAACAGAGCAGTACTTC. This codes for CASSFTGETEQYF.

The table lists this clonotype with a few counts. The J gene is TRBJ2-1, the V gene TRBV6-5, with D possibly matching TRBD2 (5 bases). The CDR3 loop spans 13 amino acids. The germline gives CDR1 MNHEY, CDR2 SVGAGI. V shed 0 bases and J shed 10 bases, with 10 bases lying between them. CDR3 region: CASSYSGLPEQFF. CDR3 bases: TGTGCCAGCAGTTACTCAGGACTTCCGGAGCAGTTCTTC.

There are a few counts of this clonotype. The chain employs TRBV6-1 and TRBJ1-6; 10 bases line up with TRBD1. Germline loops: CDR1 MNHNS, CDR2 SASEGT. J gave up 14 bases and V 7 bases, and 5 bases lay outside the gene matches. CDR3 length: 12 amino acids. In DNA, the CDR3 is TGTGCCAGCACGAGACAGGGGGCCTCCCTCCACTTT. Amino acid sequence: CASTRQGASLHF.

This clonotype showed up just a few times. The chain has TRBV19 and TRBJ1-2; D perhaps matches TRBD1 (6 bases). Germline CDR1 and CDR2: LNHDA and SQIVND (reference sequence). This CDR3 is 14 amino acids long. Trimming took 7 bases from V and 5 from J, leaving 17 bases between them. The CDR3 sequence: CASTPGGRYYGYTF. CDR3 nucleotide sequence: TGTGCCAGTACCCCCGGGGGCAGATATTATGGCTACACCTTC.

This clonotype was seen repeatedly, ten times or more. CDR3 in amino acids: CASSVRTDTDTQYF. The CDR3 coding sequence is TGTGCCAGCAGTGTTCGCACGGACACAGATACGCAGTATTTT. This chain uses TRBV2 with TRBJ2-3; no clear D. CDR1 and CDR2 from the germline V gene are SNHLY and FYNNEI. CDR3 length: 14 residues. The V gene lost 4 bases and the J gene lost 2 bases, with 10 bases spanning the gap.